The present entry profiles one TCR beta chain with its context. Its specificity is unknown. V lost 1 base to trimming and J lost 11 bases, with 8 bases between them. CDR1 SGHAT and CDR2 FQNNGV come from the germline V gene. CDR3 length equals 11 residues. TCRB transcripts that were expressed got sequenced, as all of the isolated RNA had been reverse transcribed. Libraries were prepared by immunoSEQ multiplex PCR; TCRdb keeps only in-frame clonotypes and omits some of them. The data contain 400,000 or so clones, around 9.6% of them singletons. These data belong to a study of beta chain features in type 1 diabetes. Study-level results: Cells carrying high TCR expression could end up over-represented when cDNA is sequenced. People with Type 1 diabetes carried modestly yet significantly shorter TCRB CDR3s in all four CD4+ subsets. At VDJ recombination sites, type 1 diabetes patients had fewer insertions and more deleted nucleotides.

The sequenced material came from central memory CD4+ T cells from blood. V and J are TRBV11-2 and TRBJ1-1; D ambiguous. The sequence came from a man aged 25 to 40 with type 1 diabetes. The CDR3 loop is CASSLARSAFF. Here the CDR3 DNA reads TGTGCCAGCAGCTTAGCCAGGTCGGCTTTCTTT.